Below are 6 T cell receptor beta chains sequenced from a single sample in a study of T cell responses to AZD1222 COVID-19 vaccine. The repertoire was sequenced with immunoSEQ multiplex PCR; TCRdb's copy has only in-frame clones and lacks some. Counted here are some 96,000 clones, 75% to 90% occurring once; the ten biggest clones make up over 2%. Sequences were derived from peripheral blood, sampled on day 0 of AZD1222 vaccination. The origin of the receptors is an adult in good health.

The genes are TRBV7-2 and TRBJ2-3, with 8 positions matching TRBD2. The V gene's germline CDR1 is SGHTA and CDR2 FQGNSA. J was trimmed by 2 bases and V by 4 bases; bases with no gene match: 8. This CDR3 comprises 16 residues. The CDR3 DNA reads as TGTGCCAGCAGCTCGCGACTAGCGTGGGCCACAGATACGCAGTATTTT. Its translation is CASSSRLAWATDTQYF.

The rearrangement joins TRBV27 to TRBJ2-1; the match to TRBD1 covers 9 bases. CDR1 and CDR2 (germline): MNHEY, SMNVEV (reference sequence). The CDR3 is 18 residues long. J gave up 7 bases and V 3 bases, and 16 bases lay outside the gene matches. CDR3 DNA: TGTGCCAGCAGTTTCCACATCCCCCCGGGACAGGGTTGGAATGAGCAGTTCTTC. Its protein product is CASSFHIPPGQGWNEQFF.

The CDR3 spells CASSSEGTGSYEQYF. The DNA for the CDR3 is TGTGCCAGCAGTTCCGAAGGGACAGGATCCTACGAGCAGTACTTC. This chain joins TRBV6-2 or TRBV6-3 and TRBJ2-7; 8 positions agree with TRBD1. V shed 4 bases and J 1 base; nucleotides not matched to a gene: 6. The CDR3 loop spans 15 amino acids. Germline CDR1 is MNHEY and CDR2 is SVGEGT.

V gene TRBV4-2 combines with J gene TRBJ2-3; tentative D call: TRBD1 (6 bases). Between the trimmed V and J ends, which lost 1 base and 5 bases, there was a span of 13 bases. Germline V gene data show CDR1 as LGHNA and CDR2 as YNFKEQ. This CDR3 spans 15 amino acids. CDR3 sequence reads: CASSQGGGLGDTQYF. The CDR3 region has the DNA TGTGCCAGCAGCCAAGGTGGGGGCCTGGGAGATACGCAGTATTTT.

The gene calls are TRBV7-3 and TRBJ1-1; maybe TRBD1 (5 bases). The CDR3 has 14 residues. Germline V gives CDR1 SGHTA, CDR2 FQGTGA. With 3 bases removed from V and 2 bases from J, the gap between germline ends came to 10 bases. DNA for the CDR3: TGTGCCAGCAGCTTGGGTGGGGGTAACACTGAAGCTTTCTTT. Translated: CASSLGGGNTEAFF.

The V gene is TRBV5-1, the J gene TRBJ2-5; D is ambiguous. From germline, CDR1 is SGHRS and CDR2 YFSETQ. CDR3 length: 17 amino acids. The ends were cut back, 2 bases at V and 7 bases at J, with 24 bases in the middle. In nucleotides, the CDR3 is TGCGCCAGCAGCTTACCTCCAGGTGGGGTAGCATTAGGGACCCAGTACTTC. Residues: CASSLPPGGVALGTQYF. Complete variable domain (other parts from reference TRBV5-1 and TRBJ2-5): KAGVTQTPRYLIKTRGQQVTLSCSPISGHRSVSWYQQTPGQGLQFLFEYFSETQRNKGNFPGRFSGRQFSNSRSEMNVSTLELGDSALYLCASSLPPGGVALGTQYFGPGTRLLVL.